This T cell receptor beta chain is from a study of T cells in Graves' hyperthyroidism and ophthalmopathy. Exclusions: uncontrolled infection, other autoimmune disease, pregnancy, lactation. There are 13 residues in the CDR3. CDR1 SGHTA and CDR2 FQGNSA come from the germline V gene. The ends were cut back, 5 bases at V and 14 bases at J, with 21 bases in the middle. Regions amplified from RNA transcripts were the TCR beta CDR3 regions. In the first-round RT-PCR of the TCR CDR3, the HTBI primer set was used. TCRdb fed the multiplex PCR reads into MiXCR, producing one record per CDR3 protein. The sample holds 660,000 or so distinct CDR3 sequences; about 45% are singletons and the top ten take 6.5% to 9%.

Material for sequencing was peripheral blood or thyroid tissue (not recorded which). This clonotype originated in an adult man with Graves' disease, either hyperthyroidism or ophthalmopathy (not recorded which). The chain couples TRBV7-2 to TRBJ2-5, with D perhaps assigned TRBD1 or TRBD2 (5 bases each). CDR3 nucleotide sequence: TGTGCCAGCAGCGCGAGAGGGGCGGACAACATCTACTTC. Its protein is CASSARGADNIYF. The variable domain in full, with the rest retrieved from reference TRBV7-2 and TRBJ2-5, is GAGVSQSPSNKVTEKGKDVELRCDPISGHTALYWYRQSLGQGLEFLIYFQGNSAPDKSGLPSDRFSAERTGGSVSTLTIQRTQQEDSAVYLCASSARGADNIYFGPGTRLLVL.